This record concerns one TCR beta chain sequence. At one of its ends the junction is not consistent with the germline gene, which may arise from a read error. The V gene's germline CDR1 is SGHNT and CDR2 YYREEE (reference sequence). The CDR3 runs to 15 residues. This sample was taken from a study of technical replicates of blood from a few donors. TCRdb's table, derived via immunoSEQ multiplex PCR, lists solely in-frame clones and lacks some. Here the sample spans about 57,000 clones, more than 85% being singletons. V gene TRBV5-4 combines with J gene TRBJ2-2; tentative D call: TRBD2 (6 bases). This TCR was sampled from a human donor in good health. Some clones in this sample may be carry-over from other donors' samples. The sample comprised PBMCs. CDR3 sequence (DNA): TGTGCCAGCAGCTTCGGTCTAGCGAATACCGGGGAGCTGTTTTTT. Encoded protein: CASSFGLANTGELFF.